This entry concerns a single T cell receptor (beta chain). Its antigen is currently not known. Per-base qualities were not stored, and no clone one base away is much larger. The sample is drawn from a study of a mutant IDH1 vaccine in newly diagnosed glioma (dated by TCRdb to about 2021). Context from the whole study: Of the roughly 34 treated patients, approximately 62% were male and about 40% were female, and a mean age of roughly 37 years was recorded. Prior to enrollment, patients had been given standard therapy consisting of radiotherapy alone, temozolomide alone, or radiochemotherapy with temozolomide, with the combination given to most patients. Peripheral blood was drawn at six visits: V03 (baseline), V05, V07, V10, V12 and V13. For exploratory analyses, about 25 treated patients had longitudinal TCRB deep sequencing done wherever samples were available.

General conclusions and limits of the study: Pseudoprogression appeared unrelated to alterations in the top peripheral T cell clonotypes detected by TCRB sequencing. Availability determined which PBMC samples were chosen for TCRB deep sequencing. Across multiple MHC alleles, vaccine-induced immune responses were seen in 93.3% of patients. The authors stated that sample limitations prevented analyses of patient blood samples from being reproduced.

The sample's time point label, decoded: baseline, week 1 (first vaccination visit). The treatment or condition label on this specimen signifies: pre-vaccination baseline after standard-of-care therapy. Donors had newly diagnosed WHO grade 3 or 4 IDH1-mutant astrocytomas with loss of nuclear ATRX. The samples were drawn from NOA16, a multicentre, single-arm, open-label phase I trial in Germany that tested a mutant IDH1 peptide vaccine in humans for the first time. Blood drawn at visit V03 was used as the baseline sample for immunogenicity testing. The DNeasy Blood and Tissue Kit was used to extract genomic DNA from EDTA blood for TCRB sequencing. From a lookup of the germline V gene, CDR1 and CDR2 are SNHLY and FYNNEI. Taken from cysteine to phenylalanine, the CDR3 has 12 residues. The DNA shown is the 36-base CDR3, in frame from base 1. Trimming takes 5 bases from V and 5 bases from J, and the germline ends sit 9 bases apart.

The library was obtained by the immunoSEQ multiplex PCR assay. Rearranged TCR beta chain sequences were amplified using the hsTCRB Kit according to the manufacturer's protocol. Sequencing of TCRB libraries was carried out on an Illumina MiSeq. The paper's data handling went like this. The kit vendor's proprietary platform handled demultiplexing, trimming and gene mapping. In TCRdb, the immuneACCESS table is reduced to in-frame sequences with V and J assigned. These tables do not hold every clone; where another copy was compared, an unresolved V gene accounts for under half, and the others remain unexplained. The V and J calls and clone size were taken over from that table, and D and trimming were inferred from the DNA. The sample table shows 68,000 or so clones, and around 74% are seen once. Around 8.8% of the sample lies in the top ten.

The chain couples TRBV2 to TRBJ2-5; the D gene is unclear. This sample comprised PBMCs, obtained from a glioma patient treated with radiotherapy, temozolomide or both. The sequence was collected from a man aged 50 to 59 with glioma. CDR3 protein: CASSYLRETQYF. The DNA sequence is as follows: TGTGCCAGCAGTTACCTCCGGGAGACCCAGTACTTC.